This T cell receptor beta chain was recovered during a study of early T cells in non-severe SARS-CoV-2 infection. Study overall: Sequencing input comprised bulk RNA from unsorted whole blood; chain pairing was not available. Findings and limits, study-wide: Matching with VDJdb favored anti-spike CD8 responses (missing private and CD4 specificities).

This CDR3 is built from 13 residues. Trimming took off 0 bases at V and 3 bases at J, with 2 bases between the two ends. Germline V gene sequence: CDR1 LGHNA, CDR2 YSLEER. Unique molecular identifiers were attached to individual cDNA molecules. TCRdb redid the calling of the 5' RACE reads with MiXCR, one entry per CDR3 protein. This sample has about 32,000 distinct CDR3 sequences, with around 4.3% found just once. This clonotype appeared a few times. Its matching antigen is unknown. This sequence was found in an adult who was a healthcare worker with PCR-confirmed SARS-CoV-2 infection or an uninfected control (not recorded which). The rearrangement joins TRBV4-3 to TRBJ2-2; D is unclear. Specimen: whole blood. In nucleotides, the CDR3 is TGCGCCAGCAGCCAAGATCACACCGGGGAGCTGTTTTTT. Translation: CASSQDHTGELFF.